This TCR beta chain originates from a study of blood T cell repertoires in COVID-19. In the authors' workflow: Nucleated cell number was recorded as an estimate derived from reference gene primer amplification. Sequencing used immunoSEQ multiplex PCR; TCRdb keeps in-frame clones, though not all of them. The V and J calls and clone size are taken from that table; D and trimming were inferred from the DNA. The sample lists approximately 210,000 clones; around four fifths were seen once. Material for sequencing was peripheral blood. This TCR was recovered from a man aged 60 to 75 with COVID-19, enrolled during active disease.

The CDR3 loop reads CASRPTDRPNEQFF. CDR3 coding DNA: TGTGCCAGCAGACCAACCGACAGGCCCAATGAGCAGTTCTTC. The chain joins TRBV6-5 to TRBJ2-1; D possibly corresponds to TRBD1 (6 bases). In germline, CDR1 is MNHEY, CDR2 SVGAGI. The CDR3 consists of 14 residues. V lost 6 bases and J 6 bases, leaving 15 bases between the germline ends.